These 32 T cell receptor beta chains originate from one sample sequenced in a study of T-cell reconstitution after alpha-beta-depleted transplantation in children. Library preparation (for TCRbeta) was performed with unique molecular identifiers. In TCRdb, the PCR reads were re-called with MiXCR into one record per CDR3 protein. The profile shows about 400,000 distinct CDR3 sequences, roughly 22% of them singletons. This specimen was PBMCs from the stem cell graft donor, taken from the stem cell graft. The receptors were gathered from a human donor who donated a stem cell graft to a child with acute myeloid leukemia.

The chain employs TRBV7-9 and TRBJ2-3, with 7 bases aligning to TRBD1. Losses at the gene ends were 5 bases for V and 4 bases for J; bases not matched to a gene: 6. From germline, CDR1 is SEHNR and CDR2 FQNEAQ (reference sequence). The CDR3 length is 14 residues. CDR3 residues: CASSTRQGPDTQYF. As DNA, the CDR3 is TGTGCCAGCAGCACCCGACAGGGACCAGATACGCAGTATTTT.

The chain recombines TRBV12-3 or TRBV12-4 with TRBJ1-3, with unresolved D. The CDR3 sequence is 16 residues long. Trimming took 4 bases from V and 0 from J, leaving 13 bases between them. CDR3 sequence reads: CASSYLRTSSGNTIYF. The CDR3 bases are TGTGCCAGCAGTTATCTACGGACTAGCTCTGGAAACACCATATATTTT.

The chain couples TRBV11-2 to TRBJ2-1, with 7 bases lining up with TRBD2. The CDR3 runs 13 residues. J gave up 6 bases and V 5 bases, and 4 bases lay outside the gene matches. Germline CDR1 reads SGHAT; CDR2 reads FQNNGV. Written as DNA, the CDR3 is TGTGCCAGCAGCGTCACTAGCGTCAATGAGCAGTTCTTC. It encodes CASSVTSVNEQFF.

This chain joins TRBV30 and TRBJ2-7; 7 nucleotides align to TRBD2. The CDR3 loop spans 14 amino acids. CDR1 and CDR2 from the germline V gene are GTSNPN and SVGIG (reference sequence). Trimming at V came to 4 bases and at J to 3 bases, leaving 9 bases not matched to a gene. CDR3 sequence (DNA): TGTGCCTGGAATGGGGAGGGAGGGAACTACGAGCAGTACTTC. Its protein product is CAWNGEGGNYEQYF.

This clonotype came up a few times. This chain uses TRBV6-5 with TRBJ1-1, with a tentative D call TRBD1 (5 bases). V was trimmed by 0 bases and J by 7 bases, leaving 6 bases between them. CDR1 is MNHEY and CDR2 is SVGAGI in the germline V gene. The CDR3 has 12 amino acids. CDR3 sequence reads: CASSYSGDEAFF. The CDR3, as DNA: TGTGCCAGCAGTTACTCAGGGGATGAAGCTTTCTTT.

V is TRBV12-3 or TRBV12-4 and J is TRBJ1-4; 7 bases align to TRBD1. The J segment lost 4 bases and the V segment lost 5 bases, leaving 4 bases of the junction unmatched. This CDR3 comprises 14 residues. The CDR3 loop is CASSRGLGNEKLFF. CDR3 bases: TGTGCCAGCAGTAGGGGGCTCGGTAATGAAAAACTGTTTTTT.

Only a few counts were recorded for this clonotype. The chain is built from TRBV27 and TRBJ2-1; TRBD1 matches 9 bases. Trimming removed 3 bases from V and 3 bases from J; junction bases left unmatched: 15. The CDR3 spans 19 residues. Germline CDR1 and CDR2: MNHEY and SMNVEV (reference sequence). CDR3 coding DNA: TGTGCCAGCAGTTTTAGGGGAGACGCGGGACAGGGAGACTACAATGAGCAGTTCTTC. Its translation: CASSFRGDAGQGDYNEQFF.

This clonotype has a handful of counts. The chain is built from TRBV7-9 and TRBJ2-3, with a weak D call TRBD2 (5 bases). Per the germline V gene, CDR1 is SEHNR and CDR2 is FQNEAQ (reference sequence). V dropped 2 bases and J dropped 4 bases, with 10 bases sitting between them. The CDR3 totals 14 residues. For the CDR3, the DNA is TGTGCCAGCAGCTTAACCGGGAACGCAGATACGCAGTATTTT. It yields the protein CASSLTGNADTQYF.

The CDR3 spells CSARFSGRSYNEQFF. The CDR3 DNA reads TGCAGTGCCCGATTCAGCGGGAGAAGCTACAATGAGCAGTTCTTC. The J gene is TRBJ2-1, the V gene TRBV20-1, with 8 bases aligning to TRBD2. With 6 bases clipped from V and 3 bases from J, the junction kept 10 bases outside the gene matches. Per the germline V gene, CDR1 is DFQATT and CDR2 is SNEGSKA (reference sequence). The CDR3 contains 15 residues.

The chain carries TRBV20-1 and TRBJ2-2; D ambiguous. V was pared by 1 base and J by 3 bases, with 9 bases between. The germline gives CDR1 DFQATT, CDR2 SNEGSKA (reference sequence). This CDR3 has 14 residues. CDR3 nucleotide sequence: TGCAGTGCTAGAGGAGACACAGACACCGGGGAGCTGTTTTTT. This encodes CSARGDTDTGELFF.

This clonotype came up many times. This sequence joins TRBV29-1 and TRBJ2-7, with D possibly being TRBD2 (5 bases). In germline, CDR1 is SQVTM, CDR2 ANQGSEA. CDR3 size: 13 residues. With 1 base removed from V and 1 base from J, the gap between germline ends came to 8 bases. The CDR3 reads CSVEAGWSYEQYF. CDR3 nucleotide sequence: TGCAGCGTTGAAGCGGGATGGTCCTACGAGCAGTACTTC.

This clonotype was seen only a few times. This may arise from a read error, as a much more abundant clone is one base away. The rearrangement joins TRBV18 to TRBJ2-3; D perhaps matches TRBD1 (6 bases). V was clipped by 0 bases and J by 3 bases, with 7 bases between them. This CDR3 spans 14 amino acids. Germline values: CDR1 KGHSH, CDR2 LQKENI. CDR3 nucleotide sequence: TGTGCCAGCTCACCACCGGGACATACAGATACGCAGTATTTT. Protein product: CASSPPGHTDTQYF.

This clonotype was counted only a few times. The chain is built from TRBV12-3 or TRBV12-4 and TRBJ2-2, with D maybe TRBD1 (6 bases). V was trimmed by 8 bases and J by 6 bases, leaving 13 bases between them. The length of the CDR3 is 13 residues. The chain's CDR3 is CASRTGSAGELFF. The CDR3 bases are TGTGCCAGCCGAACAGGGTCGGCCGGGGAGCTGTTTTTT.

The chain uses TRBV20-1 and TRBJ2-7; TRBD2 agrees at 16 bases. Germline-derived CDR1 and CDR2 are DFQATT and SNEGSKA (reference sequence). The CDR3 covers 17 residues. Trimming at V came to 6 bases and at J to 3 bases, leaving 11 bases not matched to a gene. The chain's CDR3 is CSAPTGTSGRAIYEQYF. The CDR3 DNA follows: TGCAGTGCCCCTACCGGGACTAGCGGGAGGGCCATCTACGAGCAGTACTTC.

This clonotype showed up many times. The CDR3 DNA sequence: TGTGCCAGCAGCCAGGGACGGCATCAGCCCCAGCATTTT. It specifies CASSQGRHQPQHF. V and J are TRBV7-6 and TRBJ1-5, with D possibly matching TRBD1 (5 bases). The CDR3 runs to 13 residues. Per germline, CDR1 SGHVS and CDR2 FNYEAQ. Trimming removed 5 bases at V and 5 bases at J, with 10 bases between.

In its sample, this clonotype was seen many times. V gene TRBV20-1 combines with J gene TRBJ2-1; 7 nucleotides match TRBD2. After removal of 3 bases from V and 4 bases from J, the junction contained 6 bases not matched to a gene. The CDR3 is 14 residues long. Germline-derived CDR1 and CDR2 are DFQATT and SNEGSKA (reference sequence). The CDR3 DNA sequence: TGCAGTGCTAGTAAGACTAGCATGTACAATGAGCAGTTCTTC. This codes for CSASKTSMYNEQFF.

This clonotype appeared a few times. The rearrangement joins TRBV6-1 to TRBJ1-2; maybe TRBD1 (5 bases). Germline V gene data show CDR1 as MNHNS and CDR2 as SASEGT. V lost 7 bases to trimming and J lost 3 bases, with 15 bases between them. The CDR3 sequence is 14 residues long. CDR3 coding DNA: TGTGCCAGCACCGAGGGTCCGGGGGACTATGGCTACACCTTC. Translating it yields CASTEGPGDYGYTF.

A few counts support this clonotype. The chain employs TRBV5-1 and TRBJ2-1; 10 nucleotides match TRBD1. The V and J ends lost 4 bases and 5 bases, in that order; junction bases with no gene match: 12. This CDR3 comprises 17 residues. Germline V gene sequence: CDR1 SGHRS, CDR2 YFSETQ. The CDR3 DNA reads TGCGCCAGCAGCCCCAGGCCCGGGACAGGGGACCACAATGAGCAGTTCTTC. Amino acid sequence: CASSPRPGTGDHNEQFF. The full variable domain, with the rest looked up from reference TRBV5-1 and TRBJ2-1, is KAGVTQTPRYLIKTRGQQVTLSCSPISGHRSVSWYQQTPGQGLQFLFEYFSETQRNKGNFPGRFSGRQFSNSRSEMNVSTLELGDSALYLCASSPRPGTGDHNEQFFGPGTRLTVL.

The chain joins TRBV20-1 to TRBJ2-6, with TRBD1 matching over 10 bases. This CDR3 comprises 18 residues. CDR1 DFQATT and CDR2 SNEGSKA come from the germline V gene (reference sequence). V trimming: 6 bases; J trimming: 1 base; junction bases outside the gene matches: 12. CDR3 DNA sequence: TGCAGTGCCAAGGACCGACAGGGGGCGTATTCTGGGGCCAACGTCCTGACTTTC. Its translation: CSAKDRQGAYSGANVLTF.

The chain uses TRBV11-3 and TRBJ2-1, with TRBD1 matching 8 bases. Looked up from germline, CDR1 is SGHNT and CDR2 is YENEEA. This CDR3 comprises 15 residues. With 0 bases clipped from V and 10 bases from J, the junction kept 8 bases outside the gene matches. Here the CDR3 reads CASSLDSAGGVEQFF. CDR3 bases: TGTGCCAGCAGCTTAGATTCGGCAGGGGGCGTGGAGCAGTTCTTC. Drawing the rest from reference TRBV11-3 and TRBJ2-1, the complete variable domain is EAGVVQSPRYKIIEKKQPVAFWCNPISGHNTLYWYLQNLGQGPELLIRYENEEAVDDSQLPKDRFSAERLKGVDSTLKIQPAELGDSAVYLCASSLDSAGGVEQFFGPGTRLTVL.

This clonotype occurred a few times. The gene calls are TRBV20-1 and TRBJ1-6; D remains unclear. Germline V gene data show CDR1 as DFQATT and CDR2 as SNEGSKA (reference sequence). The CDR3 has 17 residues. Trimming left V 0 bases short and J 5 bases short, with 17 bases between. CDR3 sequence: CSARDNQEGADNSPLHF. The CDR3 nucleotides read TGCAGTGCTAGAGACAACCAAGAGGGCGCCGATAATTCACCCCTCCACTTT.

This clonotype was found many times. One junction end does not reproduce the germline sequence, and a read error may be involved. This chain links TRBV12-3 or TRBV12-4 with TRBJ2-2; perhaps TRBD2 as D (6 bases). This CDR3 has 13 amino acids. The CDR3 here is CASSLGGAGELFF. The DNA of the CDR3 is TGTGCCAGCAGCTTAGGAGGGGCAGGGGAGCTGTTTTTT.

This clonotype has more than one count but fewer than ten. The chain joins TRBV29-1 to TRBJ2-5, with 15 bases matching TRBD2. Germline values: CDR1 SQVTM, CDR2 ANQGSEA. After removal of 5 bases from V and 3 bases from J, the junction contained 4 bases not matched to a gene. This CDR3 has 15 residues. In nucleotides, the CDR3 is TGCAGCGTTCGACGGACTAGCGGGAGGGAAGAGACCCAGTACTTC. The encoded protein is CSVRRTSGREETQYF.

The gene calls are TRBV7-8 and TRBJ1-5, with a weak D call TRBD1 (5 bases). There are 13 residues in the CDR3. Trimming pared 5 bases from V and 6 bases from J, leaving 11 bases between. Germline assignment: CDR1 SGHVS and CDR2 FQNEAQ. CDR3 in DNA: TGTGCCAGCAGCGAAGGGGCGAGTCAGCCCCAGCATTTT. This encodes CASSEGASQPQHF.

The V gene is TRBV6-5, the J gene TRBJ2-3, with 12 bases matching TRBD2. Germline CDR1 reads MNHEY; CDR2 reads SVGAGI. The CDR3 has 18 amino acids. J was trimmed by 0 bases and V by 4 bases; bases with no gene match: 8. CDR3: CASSFPGLAGSSTDTQYF. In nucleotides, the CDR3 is TGTGCCAGCAGTTTTCCGGGACTAGCGGGCTCTAGCACAGATACGCAGTATTTT.

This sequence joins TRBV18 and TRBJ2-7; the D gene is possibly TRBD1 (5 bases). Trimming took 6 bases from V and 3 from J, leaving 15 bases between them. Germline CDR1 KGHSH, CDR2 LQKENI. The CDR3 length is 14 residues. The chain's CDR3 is CASSNQGSLYEQYF. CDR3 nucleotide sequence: TGTGCCAGCTCGAATCAGGGTAGCCTCTACGAGCAGTACTTC. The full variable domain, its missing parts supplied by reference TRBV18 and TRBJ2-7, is NAGVMQNPRHLVRRRGQEARLRCSPMKGHSHVYWYRQLPEEGLKFMVYLQKENIIDESGMPKERFSAEFPKEGPSILRIQQVVRGDSAAYFCASSNQGSLYEQYFGPGTRLTVT.

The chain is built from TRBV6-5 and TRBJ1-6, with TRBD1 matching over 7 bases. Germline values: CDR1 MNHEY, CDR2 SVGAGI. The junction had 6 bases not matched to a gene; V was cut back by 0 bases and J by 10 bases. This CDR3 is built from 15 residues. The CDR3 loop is CASSYSVQGDSPLHF. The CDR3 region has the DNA TGTGCCAGCAGTTACTCGGTTCAGGGGGACTCACCCCTCCACTTT.

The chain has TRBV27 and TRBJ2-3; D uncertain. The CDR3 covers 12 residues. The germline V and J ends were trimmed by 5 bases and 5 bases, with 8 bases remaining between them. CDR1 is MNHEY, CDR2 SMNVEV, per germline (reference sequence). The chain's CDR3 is CASSVKGDTQYF. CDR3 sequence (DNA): TGTGCCAGCAGTGTCAAGGGAGATACGCAGTATTTT.

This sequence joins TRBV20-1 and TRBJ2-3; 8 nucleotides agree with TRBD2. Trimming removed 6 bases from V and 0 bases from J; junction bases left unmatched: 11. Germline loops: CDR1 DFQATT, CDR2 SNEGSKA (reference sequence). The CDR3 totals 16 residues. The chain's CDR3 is CSAEVRTSLSTDTQYF. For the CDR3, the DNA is TGCAGTGCGGAGGTTCGGACTAGCCTTAGCACAGATACGCAGTATTTT.

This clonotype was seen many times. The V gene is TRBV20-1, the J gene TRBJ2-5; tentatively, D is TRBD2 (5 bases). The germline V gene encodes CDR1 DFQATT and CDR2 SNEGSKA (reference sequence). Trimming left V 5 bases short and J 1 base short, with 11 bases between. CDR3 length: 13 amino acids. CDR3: CSARGSSQETQYF. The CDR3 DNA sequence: TGCAGTGCTCGAGGGAGTTCCCAAGAGACCCAGTACTTC.

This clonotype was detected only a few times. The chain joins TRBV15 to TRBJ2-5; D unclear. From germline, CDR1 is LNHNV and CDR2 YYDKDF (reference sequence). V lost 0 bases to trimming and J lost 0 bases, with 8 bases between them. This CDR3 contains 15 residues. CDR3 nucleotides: TGTGCCACCAGCAGAGATTTGGGGAACCAAGAGACCCAGTACTTC. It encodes CATSRDLGNQETQYF.

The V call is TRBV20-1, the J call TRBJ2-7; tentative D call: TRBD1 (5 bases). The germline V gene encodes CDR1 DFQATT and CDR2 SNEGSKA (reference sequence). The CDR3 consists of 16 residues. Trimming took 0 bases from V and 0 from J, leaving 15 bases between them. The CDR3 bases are TGCAGTGCTAGAGATCTTCAGGGTCTAGGCTCCTACGAGCAGTACTTC. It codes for CSARDLQGLGSYEQYF.